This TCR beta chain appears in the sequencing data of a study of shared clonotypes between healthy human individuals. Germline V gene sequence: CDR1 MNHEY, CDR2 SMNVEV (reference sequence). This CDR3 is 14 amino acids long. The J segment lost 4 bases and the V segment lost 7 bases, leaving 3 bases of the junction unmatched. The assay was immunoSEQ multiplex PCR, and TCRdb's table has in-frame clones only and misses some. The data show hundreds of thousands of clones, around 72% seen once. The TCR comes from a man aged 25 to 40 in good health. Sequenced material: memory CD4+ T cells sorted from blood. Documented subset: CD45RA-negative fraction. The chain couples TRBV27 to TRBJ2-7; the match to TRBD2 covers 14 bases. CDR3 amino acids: CASMRTSGRYEQYF. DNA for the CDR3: TGTGCCAGCATGAGGACTAGCGGGAGGTACGAGCAGTACTTC.